These 19 T cell receptor beta chains share one sample of origin, sequenced in a study of CD8+CD57+ T cells in acquired aplastic anemia. The TCR beta profiling, which covered VDJ combination and CDR3 sequence, was carried out using genomic DNA as the template. TCRdb used MiXCR to reprocess the reads, holding one entry per CDR3 protein. Here the sample spans roughly 180,000 distinct CDR3 sequences, less than 65% being singletons. The sample comprised sorted CD4+, CD8+, or CD8+CD57+ T cells (not recorded which) from PBMCs. The receptors originated from a human donor with severe aplastic anemia or a healthy control (not recorded which).

This chain joins TRBV7-8 and TRBJ2-3; no reliable D call. Deletions cut 0 bases from V and 1 base from J, with 8 bases between. The CDR3 runs 15 residues. CDR1 and CDR2 from the germline V gene are SGHVS and FQNEAQ. CDR3 bases: TGTGCCAGCAGCTTAGCCCCGTGGGGCACAGATACGCAGTATTTT. The encoded protein is CASSLAPWGTDTQYF. Full variable domain (outside the CDR3, taken from reference TRBV7-8 and TRBJ2-3): GAGVSQSPRYKVAKRGQDVALRCDPISGHVSLFWYQQALGQGPEFLTYFQNEAQLDKSGLPSDRFFAERPEGSVSTLKIQRTQQEDSAVYLCASSLAPWGTDTQYFGPGTRLTVL.

This chain uses TRBV7-6 with TRBJ1-1, with no clear D. Trimming took off 1 base at V and 2 bases at J, with 11 bases between the two ends. The CDR3 length is 15 residues. Looked up from germline, CDR1 is SGHVS and CDR2 is FNYEAQ. The CDR3 coding sequence is TGTGCCAGCAGCTTAGGCCCAGGAGCTAACACTGAAGCTTTCTTT. The encoded protein is CASSLGPGANTEAFF.

The chain is built from TRBV7-9 and TRBJ1-6; TRBD1 matches 7 bases. Trimming cost V 5 bases and J 8 bases; bases outside gene matches: 6. This CDR3 has 14 amino acids. Germline values: CDR1 SEHNR, CDR2 FQNEAQ (reference sequence). CDR3 amino acids: CASSQGGFDSPLHF. CDR3 sequence (DNA): TGTGCCAGCAGCCAGGGGGGGTTCGATTCACCCCTCCACTTT.

The chain joins TRBV2 to TRBJ1-2; D possibly corresponds to TRBD1 (5 bases). Germline CDR1 is SNHLY and CDR2 is FYNNEI. This CDR3 contains 14 residues. The V gene lost 3 bases and the J gene lost 0 bases, with 8 bases spanning the gap. The CDR3 bases are TGTGCCAGCAGTGAGACGACAGCTAACTATGGCTACACCTTC. It encodes CASSETTANYGYTF.

A remark on this clonotype: Mismatch with germline at one junction end may stem from a read error. V and J are TRBV7-9 and TRBJ1-6; D is uncertain. The CDR3 covers 14 residues. Germline loops: CDR1 SEHNR, CDR2 FQNEAQ (reference sequence). The CDR3 DNA reads TGCGCCAGCAGCCTGCATGGGTCAAATTCACCCCTCCACTTT. It is translated as CASSLHGSNSPLHF. The full variable domain, with the rest looked up from reference TRBV7-9 and TRBJ1-6, is DTGVSQNPRHKITKRGQNVTFRCDPISEHNRLYWYRQTLGQGPEFLTYFQNEAQLEKSRLLSDRFSAERPKGSFSTLEIQRTEQGDSAMYLCASSLHGSNSPLHFGNGTRLTVT.

This clonotype was counted many times. The gene calls are TRBV12-3 or TRBV12-4 and TRBJ1-2; 8 bases are shared with TRBD1. The CDR3 contains 13 residues. V lost 6 bases, J lost 8 bases, and 8 bases stayed unmatched. This CDR3 reads CASRTDRGEGYTF. DNA of the CDR3: TGTGCCAGCAGGACTGACAGGGGCGAGGGCTACACCTTC.

The J gene is TRBJ2-3, the V gene TRBV7-2; D unclear. Per germline, CDR1 SGHTA and CDR2 FQGNSA. The CDR3 totals 14 residues. The germline V and J ends were trimmed by 2 bases and 4 bases, with 10 bases remaining between them. CDR3 protein: CASSLQESADTQYF. CDR3 nucleotides: TGTGCCAGCAGCTTACAAGAATCTGCAGATACGCAGTATTTT.

CDR3 sequence (DNA): TGCAGTGCTTCGAATGAGGGCAACTATGGCTACACCTTC. This translates into CSASNEGNYGYTF. The chain employs TRBV20-1 and TRBJ1-2; D unclear. V shed 5 bases and J shed 2 bases, with 12 bases lying between them. Germline CDR1 DFQATT, CDR2 SNEGSKA (reference sequence). The CDR3 totals 13 residues.

The chain recombines TRBV2 with TRBJ2-7; no clear D gene. In germline, CDR1 is SNHLY, CDR2 FYNNEI. V was trimmed by 8 bases and J by 6 bases, leaving 11 bases between them. The CDR3 totals 11 residues. CDR3 DNA sequence: TGTGCCAGCCGGATAGTCGGCGAGCAGTACTTC. Its translation: CASRIVGEQYF.

This clonotype has a count of ten or more. At one end, the junction sequence differs from germline, possibly due to a read error. This rearrangement joins TRBV10-2 to TRBJ2-1, with no clear D. Germline loops: CDR1 WSHSY, CDR2 SAAADI. The CDR3 has 13 amino acids. CDR3 amino acids: CAGSEVFVNEQFF. Here the CDR3 DNA reads TGCGCCGGCAGTGAGGTGTTCGTGAATGAGCAGTTCTTC.

This clonotype has just a few counts. The V and J genes are TRBV20-1 and TRBJ2-7, with TRBD2 matching over 9 bases. The CDR3 has 13 amino acids. Germline assignment: CDR1 DFQATT and CDR2 SNEGSKA (reference sequence). The V segment lost 7 bases and the J segment 0 bases; nucleotides outside the gene matches: 4. The CDR3 nucleotides are TGCAGTGGTCATAGCGGGAGCTCCTACGAGCAGTACTTC. Its translation is CSGHSGSSYEQYF.

This clonotype was found a few times. At one of its ends the junction is not consistent with the germline gene, which may arise from a read error. The V gene is TRBV5-1, the J gene TRBJ2-7; tentatively, D is TRBD2 (5 bases). CDR1 and CDR2 from the germline V gene are SGHRS and YFSETQ. The CDR3 is 13 amino acids. DNA of the CDR3: TGCGCCAGCAGGTTGGAGGCTCCGGACGAGCAGTACTTC. It yields the protein CASRLEAPDEQYF.

The genes are TRBV15 and TRBJ2-7, with TRBD2 matching over 11 bases. This CDR3 is built from 15 residues. Trimming at V came to 3 bases and at J to 4 bases, leaving 5 bases not matched to a gene. Germline lookup yields CDR1 LNHNV and CDR2 YYDKDF (reference sequence). CDR3 in DNA: TGTGCCACCAGCAGTCCGGGACTAGCGGAGTACGAGCAGTACTTC. This translates into CATSSPGLAEYEQYF.

The V call is TRBV19, the J call TRBJ2-1; D remains unclear. Trimming cost V 10 bases and J 3 bases, with 7 bases left between them. The CDR3 length is 11 residues. CDR1 is LNHDA and CDR2 is SQIVND in the germline V gene (reference sequence). CDR3 nucleotide sequence: TGTGCCACCTCGTACTACAATGAGCAGTTCTTC. Translation: CATSYYNEQFF.

The chain carries TRBV7-6 and TRBJ2-2, with D tentatively TRBD2 (6 bases). Trimming shortened V by 3 bases and J by 4 bases, and 15 bases separated the two germline ends. This CDR3 spans 16 amino acids. Germline V gene lookup returns CDR1 SGHVS and CDR2 FNYEAQ. The CDR3: CASSLGGSRATGELFF. The CDR3 DNA reads TGTGCCAGCAGCTTGGGGGGTAGTCGGGCCACCGGGGAGCTGTTTTTT.

This clonotype was recorded only once. This sequence joins TRBV7-8 and TRBJ1-1; D not certain. The CDR3 has 12 residues. From germline, CDR1 is SGHVS and CDR2 FQNEAQ. V lost 6 bases, J lost 5 bases, and 10 bases lay in between. This CDR3 reads CASRGRVTEAFF. In DNA form, the CDR3 reads TGTGCCAGCAGAGGTAGGGTGACTGAAGCTTTCTTT.

This chain links TRBV5-4 with TRBJ2-7; D is ambiguous. The CDR3 totals 12 residues. The germline V and J ends were trimmed by 5 bases and 2 bases, with 8 bases remaining between them. Per the germline V gene, CDR1 is SGHNT and CDR2 is YYREEE (reference sequence). CDR3 sequence (DNA): TGTGCCAGCAGACTTGGAACCTACGAGCAGTACTTC. Translated: CASRLGTYEQYF.

The chain joins TRBV19 to TRBJ2-6, with D possibly matching TRBD2 (5 bases). This CDR3 has 15 residues. Trimming removed 5 bases from V and 4 bases from J, with 12 bases in between. The germline V gene has CDR1 LNHDA and CDR2 SQIVND (reference sequence). The CDR3 DNA reads TGTGCCAGTAGTTATACGACGGGAGGGGCCAACGTCCTGACTTTC. Translation: CASSYTTGGANVLTF.

As concerns this clonotype: The junction departs from the called germline gene at one end, perhaps through a read error. V and J are TRBV12-3 or TRBV12-4 and TRBJ2-6; D remains ambiguous. CDR3 length equals 11 residues. The CDR3 sequence is CASSLGGPEAF. CDR3 DNA sequence: TGTGCCAGCAGTTTAGGCGGACCTGAAGCTTTC.